This TCR beta chain was profiled in a study of identical twins. Study-wide findings and caveats: Insertions ran lower in abundant cord blood beta clonotypes, though not in memory repertoires.

V shed 1 base, J shed 0 bases, and the junction held 4 bases outside the gene matches. The CDR3 has 15 amino acids. Germline V gene data show CDR1 as DFQATT and CDR2 as SNEGSKA (reference sequence). This clonotype was counted at least ten times. The antigen remains undetermined. TCRdb re-called the 5' RACE reads with MiXCR, one entry per CDR3 protein. The table records hundreds of thousands of distinct CDR3 sequences, 7.5% of them present only once. The sample was also linked to a second study, of yellow fever vaccine responses in identical twins.

The chain recombines TRBV20-1 with TRBJ2-3; TRBD2 agrees at 7 bases. This clonotype was obtained from a woman aged 18-29 years in good health. Input material: memory (CD45RO+) T cells sorted from blood. Written as DNA, the CDR3 is TGCAGTGCTAGAGGGGGACTATACAGCACAGATACGCAGTATTTT. Its protein product is CSARGGLYSTDTQYF.